This T cell receptor beta chain is drawn from a study of CD8 T cells in Susac syndrome. cDNA came from about 0.5 to 1 ug RNA primed by random hexamers. An immunoSEQ multiplex PCR amplified TCR beta CDR3 over 54 Vbeta and 13 Jbeta. TCRdb recomputed calls from the immunoSEQ multiplex PCR reads with MiXCR, one row per CDR3 protein. This sample has 180,000 or so distinct CDR3 sequences, with roughly 95% found just once. As concerns this clonotype: The antigen is undetermined.

In germline, CDR1 is LGHDT, CDR2 YNNKEL (reference sequence). V dropped 4 bases and J dropped 2 bases, with 12 bases sitting between them. The CDR3 contains 14 residues. Findings and caveats of the study: As the study acknowledged, the number of individuals who were part of its TCR sequencing and HLA analysis was relatively small.

It was healthy donors who served as the controls, matched for age and sex. It was negative isolation that provided the CD8+ and CD4+ T cells, whereas TEMRA cells were enriched by FACS. Sequenced sample: CD4+ T cells from PBMCs. J is TRBJ2-7 and V is TRBV3-1; D gene ambiguous. This receptor was identified in a human donor in good health. The CDR3 sequence is CASSLFPRTYEQYF. The DNA for the CDR3 is TGTGCCAGCAGCCTCTTTCCTAGAACCTACGAGCAGTACTTC.